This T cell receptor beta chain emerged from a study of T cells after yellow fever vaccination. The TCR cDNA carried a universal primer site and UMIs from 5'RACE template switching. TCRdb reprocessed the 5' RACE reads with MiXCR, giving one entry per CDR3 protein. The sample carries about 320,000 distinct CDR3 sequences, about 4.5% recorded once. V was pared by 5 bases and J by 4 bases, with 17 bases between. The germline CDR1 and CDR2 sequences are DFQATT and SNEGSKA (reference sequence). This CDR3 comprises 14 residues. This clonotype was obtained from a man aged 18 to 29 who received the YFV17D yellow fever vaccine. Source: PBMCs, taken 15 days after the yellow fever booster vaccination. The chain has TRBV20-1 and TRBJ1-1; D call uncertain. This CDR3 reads CSALIGREFTEAFF. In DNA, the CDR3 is TGCAGTGCTCTAATTGGGCGGGAGTTCACTGAAGCTTTCTTT.